This T cell receptor beta chain is from a study of molecular identifiers for immune sequencing clone quantification. As to this clonotype: This clone may be a read error of a much larger clone one base away.

TCRdb itself ran the PCR reads through MiXCR, one entry per CDR3 protein. The sample shows about 320,000 distinct CDR3 sequences, roughly a fifth of them seen only once. The CDR3 runs to 18 residues. Germline V CDR1 and CDR2: SEHNR, FQNEAQ (reference sequence). This receptor was taken from a human donor in good health. Some libraries in this study had Jurkat cell RNA spiked in. Sequences were obtained from naive CD8+ T cells from blood, with Jurkat cell RNA spiked in. The subset is: FACS-sorted CD8+CD4-CCR7+CD45RA+ naive T cells. The chain combines TRBV7-9 with TRBJ1-3; perhaps TRBD1 as D (5 bases). The CDR3 coding sequence is TGTGCCAGCGGCTTAATCCGGGACGTATGGAAGACTGGAAACACCATATATTTT. Protein product: CASGLIRDVWKTGNTIYF.